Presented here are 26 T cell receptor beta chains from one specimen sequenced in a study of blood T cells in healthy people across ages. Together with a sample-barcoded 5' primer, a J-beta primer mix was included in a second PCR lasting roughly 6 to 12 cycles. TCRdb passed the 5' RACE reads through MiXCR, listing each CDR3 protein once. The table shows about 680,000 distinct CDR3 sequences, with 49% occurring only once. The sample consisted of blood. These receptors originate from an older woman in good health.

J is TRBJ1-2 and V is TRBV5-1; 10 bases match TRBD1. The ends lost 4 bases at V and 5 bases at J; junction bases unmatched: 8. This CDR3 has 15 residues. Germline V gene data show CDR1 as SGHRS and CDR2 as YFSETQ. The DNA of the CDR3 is TGCGCCAGCAGCCCCGACAGGGGGCAAGTTTATGGCTACACCTTC. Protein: CASSPDRGQVYGYTF.

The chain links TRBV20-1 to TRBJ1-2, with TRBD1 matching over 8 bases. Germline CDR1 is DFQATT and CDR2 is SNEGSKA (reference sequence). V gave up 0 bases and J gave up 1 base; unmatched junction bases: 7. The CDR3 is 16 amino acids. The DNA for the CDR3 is TGCAGTGCTAGAGATGCCCAGGGGGCAAATAACTATGGCTACACCTTC. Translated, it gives CSARDAQGANNYGYTF.

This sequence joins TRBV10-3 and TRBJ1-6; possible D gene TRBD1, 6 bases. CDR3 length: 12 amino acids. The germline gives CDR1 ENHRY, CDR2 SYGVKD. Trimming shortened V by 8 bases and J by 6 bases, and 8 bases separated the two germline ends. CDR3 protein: CAIRTVNSPLHF. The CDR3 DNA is TGTGCCATCCGGACAGTTAATTCACCCCTCCACTTT.

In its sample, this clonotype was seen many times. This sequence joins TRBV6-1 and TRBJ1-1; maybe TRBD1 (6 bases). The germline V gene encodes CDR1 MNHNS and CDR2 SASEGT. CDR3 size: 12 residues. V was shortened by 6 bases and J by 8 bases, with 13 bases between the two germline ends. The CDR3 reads CASSKDSGEAFF. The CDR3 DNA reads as TGTGCCAGCAGCAAGGACAGCGGGGAAGCTTTCTTT.

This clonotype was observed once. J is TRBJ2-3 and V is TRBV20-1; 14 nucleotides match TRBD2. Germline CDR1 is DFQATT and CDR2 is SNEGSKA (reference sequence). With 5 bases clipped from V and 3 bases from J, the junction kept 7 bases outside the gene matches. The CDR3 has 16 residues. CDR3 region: CSAPKTSGGATDTQYF. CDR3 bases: TGCAGTGCTCCTAAGACTAGCGGGGGGGCAACAGATACGCAGTATTTT.

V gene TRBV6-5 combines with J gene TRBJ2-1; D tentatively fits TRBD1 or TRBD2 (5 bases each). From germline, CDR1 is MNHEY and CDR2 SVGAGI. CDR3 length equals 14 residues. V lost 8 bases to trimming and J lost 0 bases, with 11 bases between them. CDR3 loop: CASVRGRSYNEQFF. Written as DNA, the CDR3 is TGTGCCAGCGTGAGGGGCCGCTCCTACAATGAGCAGTTCTTC.

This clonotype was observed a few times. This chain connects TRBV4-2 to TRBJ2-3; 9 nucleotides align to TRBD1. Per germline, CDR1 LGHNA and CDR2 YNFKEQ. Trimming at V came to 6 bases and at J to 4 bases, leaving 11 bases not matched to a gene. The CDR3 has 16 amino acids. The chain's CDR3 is CASRGAGTGSPDTQYF. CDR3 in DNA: TGTGCCAGCAGAGGTGCCGGGACAGGGAGCCCAGATACGCAGTATTTT.

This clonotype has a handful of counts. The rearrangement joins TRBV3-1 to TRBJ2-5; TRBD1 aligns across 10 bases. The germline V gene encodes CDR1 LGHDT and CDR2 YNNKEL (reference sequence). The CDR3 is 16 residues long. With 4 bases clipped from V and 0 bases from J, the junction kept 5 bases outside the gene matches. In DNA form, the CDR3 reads TGTGCCAGCAGCCCTAGGGACAGGGGTTACCAAGAGACCCAGTACTTC. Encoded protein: CASSPRDRGYQETQYF.

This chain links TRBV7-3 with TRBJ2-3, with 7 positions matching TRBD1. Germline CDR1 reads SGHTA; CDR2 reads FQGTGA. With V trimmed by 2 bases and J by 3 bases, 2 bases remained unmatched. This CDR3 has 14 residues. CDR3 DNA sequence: TGTGCCAGCAGCTTATTGGGACAGACAGATACGCAGTATTTT. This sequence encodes CASSLLGQTDTQYF. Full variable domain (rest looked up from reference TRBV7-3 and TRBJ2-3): GAGVSQTPSNKVTEKGKYVELRCDPISGHTALYWYRQSLGQGPEFLIYFQGTGAADDSGLPNDRFFAVRPEGSVSTLKIQRTERGDSAVYLCASSLLGQTDTQYFGPGTRLTVL.

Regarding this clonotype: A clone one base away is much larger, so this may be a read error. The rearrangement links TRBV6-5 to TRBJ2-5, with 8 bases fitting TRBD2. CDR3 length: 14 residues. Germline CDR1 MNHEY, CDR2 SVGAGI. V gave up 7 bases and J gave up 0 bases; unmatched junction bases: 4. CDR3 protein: CASTFSGDQETQYF. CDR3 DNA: TGTGCCAGCACCTTTAGCGGGGACCAAGAGACCCAGTACTTC.

The CDR3 loop is CSAIGLAGGSYNEQFF. CDR3 in DNA: TGCAGTGCCATCGGACTAGCGGGAGGTTCCTACAATGAGCAGTTCTTC. V usage is TRBV20-1 and J usage is TRBJ2-1; TRBD2 aligns across 14 bases. CDR1 is DFQATT, CDR2 SNEGSKA, per germline (reference sequence). The CDR3 loop spans 16 amino acids. Germline trimming cut 6 bases from V and 1 base from J; bases unmatched to any gene: 5.

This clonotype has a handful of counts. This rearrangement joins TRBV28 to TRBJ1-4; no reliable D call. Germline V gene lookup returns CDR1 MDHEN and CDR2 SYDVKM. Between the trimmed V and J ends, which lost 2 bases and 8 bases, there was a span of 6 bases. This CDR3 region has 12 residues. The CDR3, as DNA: TGTGCCAGCAGTTTACGCGGGGAAAAACTGTTTTTT. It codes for CASSLRGEKLFF.

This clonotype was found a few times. The CDR3 coding sequence is TGCGCCAGCAGGAGTCAGGGGTCCGATGGCTACACCTTC. This translates into CASRSQGSDGYTF. The chain has TRBV5-1 and TRBJ1-2; tentative D call: TRBD1 (6 bases). Deletions cut 5 bases from V and 6 bases from J, with 14 bases between. The V gene's germline CDR1 is SGHRS and CDR2 YFSETQ. The CDR3 runs to 13 residues.

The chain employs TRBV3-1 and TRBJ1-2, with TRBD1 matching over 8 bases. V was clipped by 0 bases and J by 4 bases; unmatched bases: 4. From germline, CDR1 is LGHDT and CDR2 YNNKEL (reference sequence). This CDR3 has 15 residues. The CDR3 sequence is CASSQDRGQVYGYTF. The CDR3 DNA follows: TGTGCCAGCAGCCAAGATAGGGGACAGGTCTATGGCTACACCTTC.

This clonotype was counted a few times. The CDR3 here is CASSVFGGSYEQYF. CDR3 nucleotide sequence: TGTGCCAGCAGCGTATTCGGCGGGAGCTACGAGCAGTACTTC. This chain joins TRBV9 and TRBJ2-7; 7 bases align to TRBD2. Germline loops: CDR1 SGDLS, CDR2 YYNGEE. With V trimmed by 1 base and J by 3 bases, 4 bases remained unmatched. The CDR3 runs 14 residues.

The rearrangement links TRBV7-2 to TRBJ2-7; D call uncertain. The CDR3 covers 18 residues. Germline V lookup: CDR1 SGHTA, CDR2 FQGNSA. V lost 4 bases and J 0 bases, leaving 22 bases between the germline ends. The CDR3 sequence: CASSSTPPDVRSSYEQYF. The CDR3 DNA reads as TGTGCCAGCAGCTCAACCCCCCCGGACGTAAGGAGCTCCTACGAGCAGTACTTC.

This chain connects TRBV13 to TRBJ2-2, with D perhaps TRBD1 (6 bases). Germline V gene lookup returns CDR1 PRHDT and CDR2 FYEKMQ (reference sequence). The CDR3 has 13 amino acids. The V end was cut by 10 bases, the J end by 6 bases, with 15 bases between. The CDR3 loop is CATRTWGPGELFF. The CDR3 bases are TGTGCCACCCGGACGTGGGGGCCCGGGGAGCTGTTTTTT. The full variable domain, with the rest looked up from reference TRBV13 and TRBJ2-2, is AAGVIQSPRHLIKEKRETATLKCYPIPRHDTVYWYQQGPGQDPQFLISFYEKMQSDKGSIPDRFSAQQFSDYHSELNMSSLELGDSALYFCATRTWGPGELFFGEGSRLTVL.

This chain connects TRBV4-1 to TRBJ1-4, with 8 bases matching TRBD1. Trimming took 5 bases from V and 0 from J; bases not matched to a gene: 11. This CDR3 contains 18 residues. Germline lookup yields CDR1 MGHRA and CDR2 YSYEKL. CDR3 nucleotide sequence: TGCGCCAGCAGCAAGCCGACAGGGGTGCTTGCAACTAATGAAAAACTGTTTTTT. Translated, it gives CASSKPTGVLATNEKLFF.

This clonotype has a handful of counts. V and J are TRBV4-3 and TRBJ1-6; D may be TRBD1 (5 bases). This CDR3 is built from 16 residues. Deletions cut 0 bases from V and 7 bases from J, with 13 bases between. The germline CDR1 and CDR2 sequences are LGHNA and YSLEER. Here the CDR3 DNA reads TGCGCCAGCAGCCAAGATCTCGGGGGGAAAAATTCACCCCTCCACTTT. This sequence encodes CASSQDLGGKNSPLHF.

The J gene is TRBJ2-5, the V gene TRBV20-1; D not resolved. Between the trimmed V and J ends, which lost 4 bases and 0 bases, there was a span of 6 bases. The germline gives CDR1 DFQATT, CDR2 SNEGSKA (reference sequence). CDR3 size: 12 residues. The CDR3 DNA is TGCAGTGCTACCTCGGACCAAGAGACCCAGTACTTC. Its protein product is CSATSDQETQYF.

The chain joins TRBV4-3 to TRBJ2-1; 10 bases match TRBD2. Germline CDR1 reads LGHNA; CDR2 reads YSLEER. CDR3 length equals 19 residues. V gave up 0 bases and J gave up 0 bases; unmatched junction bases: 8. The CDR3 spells CASSQDGSGRGGSYNEQFF. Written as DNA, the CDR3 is TGCGCCAGCAGCCAAGATGGCAGCGGGAGGGGGGGCTCCTACAATGAGCAGTTCTTC.

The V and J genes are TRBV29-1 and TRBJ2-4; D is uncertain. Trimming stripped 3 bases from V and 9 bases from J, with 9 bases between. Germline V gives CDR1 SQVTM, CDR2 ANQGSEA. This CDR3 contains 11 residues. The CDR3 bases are TGCAGCGTTGAGTCAGGAAGCATTCAGTACTTC. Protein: CSVESGSIQYF.

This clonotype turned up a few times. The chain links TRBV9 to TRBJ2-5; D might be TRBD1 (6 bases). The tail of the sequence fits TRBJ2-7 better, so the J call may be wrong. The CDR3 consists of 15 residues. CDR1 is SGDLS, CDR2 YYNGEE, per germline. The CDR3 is CASSVGVRDIYEQYF. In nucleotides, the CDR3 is TGTGCCAGCAGCGTAGGGGTCAGGGACATTTACGAGCAGTACTTC.

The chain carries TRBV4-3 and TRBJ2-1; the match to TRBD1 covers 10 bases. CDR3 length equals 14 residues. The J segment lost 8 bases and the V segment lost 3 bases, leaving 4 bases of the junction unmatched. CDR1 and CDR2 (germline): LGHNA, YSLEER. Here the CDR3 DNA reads TGCGCCAGCAGCCAGGGACAGGGGAGACATGAGCAGTTCTTC. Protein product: CASSQGQGRHEQFF.

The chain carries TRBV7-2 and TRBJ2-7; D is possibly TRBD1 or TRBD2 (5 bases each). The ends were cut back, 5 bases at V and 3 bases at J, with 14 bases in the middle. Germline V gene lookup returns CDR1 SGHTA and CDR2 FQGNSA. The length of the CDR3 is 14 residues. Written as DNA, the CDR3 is TGTGCCAGCAGCGTAGGGACGTCGGTCTACGAGCAGTACTTC. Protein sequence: CASSVGTSVYEQYF.

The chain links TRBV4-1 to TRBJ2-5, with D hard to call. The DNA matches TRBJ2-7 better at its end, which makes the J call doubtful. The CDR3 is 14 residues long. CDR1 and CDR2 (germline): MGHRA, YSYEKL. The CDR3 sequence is CASSQTESSYEQYF. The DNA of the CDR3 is TGCGCCAGCAGCCAAACGGAGTCCAGCTACGAGCAGTACTTC.